This T cell receptor beta chain is from a study of blood T cell repertoires in COVID-19 (TCRdb year 2020). Regarding the study in general: Samples covering the acute and convalescent phases of COVID-19 were provided by collaborators in the United States, Italy and Spain. The repertoires were made available in a free public database intended to serve as a resource for research on the immune response to SARS-CoV-2. Subjects who had been exposed to COVID-19, were actively infected with it, or had recovered from it provided the deeply sampled blood TCRbeta repertoires that made up the dataset. Sample metadata almost always included a de-identified subject ID, COVID-19 status, age in years and sex. Samples came from the ongoing ImmuneRACE study (first 160 participants) plus 1,254 subjects from 6 global collaborators. Where available, HLA class I and class II types were obtained from metadata supplied by the sample provider rather than from assay-based typing. The material from the prospective study consisted of cDNA or gDNA derived from T cells, B-cell-depleted T cells, or PBMCs.

This clone has only one observation. Its antigen remains undetermined. No per-base quality is available; no much larger clone lies one base away. Participants in the prospective study were enrolled through a virtual design, were aged roughly 18 to 90 years, and lived in 24 United States geographic areas. In the prospective study, participants were assigned to cohorts based on the clinical history participants reported in a screening survey and a study questionnaire. For ImmuneRACE Cohort 3, a participant was defined as recovered based on two consecutive negative NP/OP PCR tests, clearance by a healthcare professional, or resolution of symptoms. In the prospective study, whole blood, serum and a nasopharyngeal or oropharyngeal swab were collected from each participant by mobile phlebotomists. Prospective study participants could optionally give additional blood draws and questionnaires over an approximately two-month period. Prospective study blood samples were shipped either frozen or at room temperature before DNA extraction.

The research as a whole found: Clinical and demographic metadata were provided uncurated, with the amount varying by source and participant.

TCRbeta CDR3 regions were amplified from genomic DNA using the immunoSEQ Assay, a bias-controlled multiplex PCR. In the original analysis: Within the assay, amplification of reference gene primers was used to estimate how many nucleated cells each sample contained. To quantify the absolute abundance of each unique TCRbeta CDR3 rearrangement, sequence reads were collapsed and filtered. For each sample, productive Simpson clonality was calculated as the square root of Simpson's diversity index across productive rearrangements. The source is immuneACCESS, and TCRdb retained only in-frame sequences with V and J called. Part of the clones is not carried over; for the studies checked, unresolved V genes explain less than half of this, and the remainder is unexplained. D and trimming were read from the DNA, whereas the V and J calls and clone size are those reported in that table. Within this sample are around 280,000 clones, with around 85% of them counted one time only. The ten most abundant clones make up under 7% of the sample.

The junction shows trimming of 8 bases on V and 4 bases on J, and the gene matches do not reach 6 bases of it. The CDR1 and CDR2 encoded by the germline V gene are SNHLY and FYNNEI. The CDR3 spans 13 residues, from the cysteine through the phenylalanine. Of all the DNA, just the CDR3 is kept, 39 bases in frame from base 1. The specimen sequenced was PBMCs or T cells enriched from blood (not recorded which). Rearrangement joined TRBV2 to TRBJ1-1, and 8 junction bases match TRBD1. The sequence was collected from a woman aged 40 to 49 who had recovered from COVID-19. DNA sequence: TGTGCCAGCCGTCCGGACAGGGTCACTGAAGCTTTCTTT. The translation is CASRPDRVTEAFF.